This T cell receptor (beta chain) derives from a study of cytotoxic CD8 clonotypes in ibrutinib-treated CLL. Study-level background: Across the patients, about a dozen were relapsed/refractory, about 14 treatment-naive and roughly 17 IGHV unmutated.

Germline lookup yields CDR1 SGHRS and CDR2 YFSETQ. Trimming shortened V by 0 bases and J by 8 bases, and 9 bases separated the two germline ends. The length of the CDR3 is 13 residues. The protocol was immunoSEQ multiplex PCR, while the TCRdb copy is restricted to in-frame clones and leaves out a portion. The sample has around 310,000 clones, roughly 80% seen once. Here the sequenced sample was PBMCs, taken before ibrutinib treatment. The chain carries TRBV5-1 and TRBJ2-1; D call uncertain. This clonotype was sampled from a human donor with chronic lymphocytic leukemia. The CDR3 bases are TGCGCCAGCAGCTTGGTTTGGTGGGATGAGCAGTTCTTC. Protein sequence: CASSLVWWDEQFF. The variable domain in full, with the rest retrieved from reference TRBV5-1 and TRBJ2-1, is KAGVTQTPRYLIKTRGQQVTLSCSPISGHRSVSWYQQTPGQGLQFLFEYFSETQRNKGNFPGRFSGRQFSNSRSEMNVSTLELGDSALYLCASSLVWWDEQFFGPGTRLTVL.